This T cell receptor (beta chain) was captured in a study of post-analysis software for immune sequencing data. Germline CDR1 LGHNA, CDR2 YNFKEQ. This CDR3 spans 12 amino acids. Between the trimmed V and J ends, which lost 5 bases and 2 bases, there was a span of 5 bases. Libraries were made from TCR beta cDNA, and they carried unique molecular identifiers. Roughly 0.5 million cDNA molecules were obtained from approximately 0.91 to 9.4 million T cells. In TCRdb, the PCR reads were re-called with MiXCR into one record per CDR3 protein. The repertoire holds 740,000 or so distinct CDR3 sequences, with roughly half as singletons. General study results and limits: TRBV5-6, TRBV5-1 and TRBV20-1 were among roughly 5 TRBV segments more frequent in patients than controls. Multiple sclerosis was associated with a significant reduction in normalized Chao1 diversity relative to controls.

This clonotype was recorded a few times. No antigen is known for it. Sequences were obtained from blood. The V call is TRBV4-2, the J call TRBJ2-3; D ambiguous. This clonotype was sampled from a girl aged 5 to 17 with multiple sclerosis. The CDR3, as DNA: TGTGCCAGCAGCTATCACACAGATACGCAGTATTTT. Translating it yields CASSYHTDTQYF.